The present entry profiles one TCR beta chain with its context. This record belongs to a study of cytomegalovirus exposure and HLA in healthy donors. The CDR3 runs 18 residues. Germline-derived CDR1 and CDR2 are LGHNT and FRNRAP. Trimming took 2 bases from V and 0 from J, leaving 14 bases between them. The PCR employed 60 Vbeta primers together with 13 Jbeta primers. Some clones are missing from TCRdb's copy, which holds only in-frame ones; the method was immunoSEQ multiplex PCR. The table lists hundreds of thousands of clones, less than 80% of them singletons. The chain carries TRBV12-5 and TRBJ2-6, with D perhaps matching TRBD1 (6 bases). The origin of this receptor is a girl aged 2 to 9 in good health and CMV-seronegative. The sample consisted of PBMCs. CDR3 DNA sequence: TGTGCTAGTGGTTTGTCAGGGGTCCCTAGCTCTGGGGCCAACGTCCTGACTTTC. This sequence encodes CASGLSGVPSSGANVLTF.